Presented here are 24 T cell receptor beta chains from one specimen sequenced in a study of radiation and T cells in renal cell carcinoma. Time point given: blood 4 weeks post-SBRT, at nephrectomy. The treatment here: 15 Gy SBRT to primary tumor, nephrectomy 4 weeks later. TCRdb's copy holds only in-frame clones and misses some; the assay was immunoSEQ multiplex PCR. Among approximately 43,000 clones, over 80% were seen once, and the ten largest hold 27%. Material: blood, obtained from a patient whose treatment included radiotherapy and nephrectomy. The origin of the receptors is a woman aged 70-85 years with renal cell carcinoma.

The genes are TRBV6-1 and TRBJ2-7; the D call may be TRBD1 or TRBD2 (6 bases each). Germline V gene data show CDR1 as MNHNS and CDR2 as SASEGT. CDR3 length: 12 amino acids. Trimming left V 8 bases short and J 2 bases short, with 10 bases between. The CDR3 here is CASGGRTYEQYF. CDR3 in DNA: TGTGCCAGCGGGGGGCGAACCTACGAGCAGTACTTC.

V usage is TRBV4-2 and J usage is TRBJ2-4; the D gene is possibly TRBD1 (7 bases). There are 18 residues in the CDR3. In germline, CDR1 is LGHNA, CDR2 YNFKEQ. Trimming removed 1 base at V and 1 base at J, with 17 bases between. The CDR3 DNA is TGTGCCAGCAGCCAAGGGGAGGAGGGGGCGATGGCCAAAAACATTCAGTACTTC. It specifies CASSQGEEGAMAKNIQYF.

This chain joins TRBV5-5 and TRBJ1-4, with D uncertain. The CDR3 loop spans 14 amino acids. Germline assignment: CDR1 SGHKS and CDR2 YYEKEE (reference sequence). V dropped 3 bases and J dropped 5 bases, with 11 bases sitting between them. CDR3 in amino acids: CASSSGPFNEKLFF. The CDR3 nucleotides are TGTGCCAGCAGCTCCGGGCCGTTCAATGAAAAACTGTTTTTT.

The J gene is TRBJ1-2, the V gene TRBV2, with a tentative D call TRBD1 (6 bases). Germline V CDR1 and CDR2: SNHLY, FYNNEI. Trimming stripped 8 bases from V and 3 bases from J, with 16 bases between. This CDR3 is 14 amino acids long. The CDR3: CASVGTGLHYGYTF. DNA of the CDR3: TGTGCCAGCGTCGGAACAGGGTTACACTATGGCTACACCTTC. Full variable domain (missing parts from reference TRBV2 and TRBJ1-2): EPEVTQTPSHQVTQMGQEVILRCVPISNHLYFYWYRQILGQKVEFLVSFYNNEISEKSEIFDDQFSVERPDGSNFTLKIRSTKLEDSAMYFCASVGTGLHYGYTFGSGTRLTVV.

This sequence joins TRBV11-3 and TRBJ2-1, with a weak D call TRBD1 (6 bases). Germline V gene sequence: CDR1 SGHNT, CDR2 YENEEA. The V gene lost 0 bases and the J gene lost 1 base, with 10 bases spanning the gap. The CDR3 has 16 amino acids. The CDR3 spells CASSLDSTGSYNEQFF. CDR3 nucleotides: TGTGCCAGCAGCTTAGACTCGACAGGATCCTACAATGAGCAGTTCTTC.

This clone was counted between two and nine times. The J gene is TRBJ1-1, the V gene TRBV9, with 8 nucleotides matching TRBD1. The V gene's germline CDR1 is SGDLS and CDR2 YYNGEE. The CDR3 is made up of 14 amino acids. J was trimmed by 5 bases and V by 0 bases; bases with no gene match: 3. For the CDR3, the DNA is TGTGCCAGCAGCGTAGCCGGACAGGGAACTGAAGCTTTCTTT. This gives the protein CASSVAGQGTEAFF. The full variable domain, in which reference TRBV9 and TRBJ1-1 provide the parts outside the CDR3, is DSGVTQTPKHLITATGQRVTLRCSPRSGDLSVYWYQQSLDQGLQFLIQYYNGEERAKGNILERFSAQQFPDLHSELNLSSLELGDSALYFCASSVAGQGTEAFFGQGTRLTVV.

This sequence joins TRBV27 and TRBJ1-5, with 8 bases identical to TRBD1. Germline V gene lookup returns CDR1 MNHEY and CDR2 SMNVEV (reference sequence). CDR3 length: 12 amino acids. Trimming at V came to 4 bases and at J to 9 bases, leaving 2 bases not matched to a gene. The CDR3 DNA reads as TGTGCCAGCAGTTCAGGGGGCTGGCCCCAGCATTTT. Translating gives CASSSGGWPQHF.

V and J are TRBV7-2 and TRBJ1-1, with D possibly TRBD1 on 6 matching bases. From germline, CDR1 is SGHTA and CDR2 FQGNSA. The CDR3 has 15 residues. V was clipped by 0 bases and J by 4 bases, with 12 bases between them. The CDR3 region is CASSLATGSGTEAFF. The CDR3 DNA follows: TGTGCCAGCAGCTTAGCAACAGGGTCGGGCACTGAAGCTTTCTTT.

The chain has TRBV4-2 and TRBJ2-7; D remains unclear. Germline CDR1 reads LGHNA; CDR2 reads YNFKEQ. Deletions cut 0 bases from V and 2 bases from J, with 5 bases between. This CDR3 comprises 13 residues. The CDR3 nucleotides are TGTGCCAGCAGCCAAGATCTAGCCTACGAGCAGTACTTC. This sequence encodes CASSQDLAYEQYF.

The chain uses TRBV14 and TRBJ2-1; 8 bases are a match to TRBD2. The V segment lost 4 bases and the J segment 8 bases; nucleotides outside the gene matches: 13. This CDR3 has 16 amino acids. Germline loops: CDR1 SGHDN, CDR2 FVKESK. CDR3 DNA sequence: TGTGCCAGCAGCCCGTTACTTAGCGGGGCCAACCATGAGCAGTTCTTC. This codes for CASSPLLSGANHEQFF.

This clone has just one count. The chain couples TRBV5-1 to TRBJ2-3, with 8 bases aligning to TRBD2. This CDR3 region has 16 residues. Germline-derived CDR1 and CDR2 are SGHRS and YFSETQ. J was trimmed by 0 bases and V by 0 bases; bases with no gene match: 3. CDR3 nucleotides: TGCGCCAGCAGCTTGGGGGCTAGCGGGAGCACAGATACGCAGTATTTT. It translates to CASSLGASGSTDTQYF. Full variable domain (missing parts from reference TRBV5-1 and TRBJ2-3): KAGVTQTPRYLIKTRGQQVTLSCSPISGHRSVSWYQQTPGQGLQFLFEYFSETQRNKGNFPGRFSGRQFSNSRSEMNVSTLELGDSALYLCASSLGASGSTDTQYFGPGTRLTVL.

This clone ranks as medium-sized. This sequence joins TRBV27 and TRBJ2-1; D could derive from TRBD1 or TRBD2 (7 bases each). There are 14 residues in the CDR3. Trimming pared 1 base from V and 7 bases from J, leaving 11 bases between. Germline CDR1 MNHEY, CDR2 SMNVEV (reference sequence). CDR3 amino acids: CASSLWQGGNEQFF. In nucleotides, the CDR3 is TGTGCCAGCAGTTTATGGCAGGGGGGGAATGAGCAGTTCTTC.

J is TRBJ2-3 and V is TRBV21-1; the table's D call of TRBD1 was not tested on the DNA. TRBV21-1 constitutes a pseudogene. The CDR3 loop spans 13 amino acids. CDR3 residues: CARGPSGPDTQYF. The CDR3 DNA reads TGTGCCAGGGGGCCTAGTGGGCCAGATACGCAGTATTTT.

The chain employs TRBV6-1 and TRBJ2-3, with 7 bases matching TRBD1. Looked up from germline, CDR1 is MNHNS and CDR2 is SASEGT. The CDR3 is 14 residues long. V shed 6 bases, J shed 2 bases, and the junction held 5 bases outside the gene matches. The CDR3 reads CASSPGQYTDTQYF. Written as DNA, the CDR3 is TGTGCCAGCAGCCCGGGACAGTACACAGATACGCAGTATTTT.

This chain connects TRBV18 to TRBJ1-1; D is undetermined. The germline V gene has CDR1 KGHSH and CDR2 LQKENI. Trimming took 2 bases from V and 1 from J, leaving 5 bases between them. CDR3 size: 13 residues. The CDR3 region has the DNA TGTGCCAGCTCACCAAACAAGAACACTGAAGCTTTCTTT. Translation: CASSPNKNTEAFF.

The rearrangement joins TRBV7-3 to TRBJ2-1; 7 nucleotides agree with TRBD1. Germline trimming cut 4 bases from V and 6 bases from J; bases unmatched to any gene: 3. CDR3 size: 13 residues. Germline V CDR1 and CDR2: SGHTA, FQGTGA. CDR3 nucleotides: TGTGCCAGCAGCTCCGGGACAGTCAATGAGCAGTTCTTC. Translating it yields CASSSGTVNEQFF.

This CDR3 is CASSLNHGNEQFF. For the CDR3, the DNA is TGTGCCAGCAGCCTAAACCACGGCAATGAGCAGTTCTTC. J is TRBJ2-1 and V is TRBV11-2; D gene uncertain. There are 13 residues in the CDR3. Germline CDR1 reads SGHAT; CDR2 reads FQNNGV. V shed 5 bases and J shed 6 bases, with 11 bases lying between them. Filled out from reference TRBV11-2 and TRBJ2-1, the complete variable domain reads EAGVAQSPRYKIIEKRQSVAFWCNPISGHATLYWYQQILGQGPKLLIQFQNNGVVDDSQLPKDRFSAERLKGVDSTLKIQPAKLEDSAVYLCASSLNHGNEQFFGPGTRLTVL.

This chain connects TRBV27 to TRBJ1-1; 10 nucleotides align to TRBD1. CDR1 and CDR2 from the germline V gene are MNHEY and SMNVEV (reference sequence). This CDR3 has 13 amino acids. The ends lost 5 bases at V and 4 bases at J; junction bases unmatched: 1. The CDR3, as DNA: TGTGCCAGCAGTGGACAGGGGGTCACTGAAGCTTTCTTT. It encodes CASSGQGVTEAFF.

The chain carries TRBV7-6 and TRBJ2-6; 12 bases align to TRBD1. Per germline, CDR1 SGHVS and CDR2 FNYEAQ. V shed 5 bases and J 2 bases; nucleotides not matched to a gene: 4. The CDR3 is 17 amino acids. CDR3 amino acids: CASSPGTGGAGANVLTF. CDR3 bases: TGTGCCAGCAGCCCGGGGACAGGGGGCGCTGGGGCCAACGTCCTGACTTTC.

J is TRBJ2-3 and V is TRBV6-6; either TRBD1 or TRBD2 may supply D (5 bases each). Per the germline V gene, CDR1 is MNHNY and CDR2 is SVGAGI (reference sequence). Trimming pared 10 bases from V and 5 bases from J, leaving 25 bases between. The CDR3 runs 16 residues. The CDR3 protein is CATKLGELGGVDTQYF. DNA of the CDR3: TGTGCCACGAAACTGGGGGAGCTCGGAGGTGTAGATACGCAGTATTTT.

This sequence joins TRBV7-3 and TRBJ2-2; TRBD1 agrees at 7 bases. The CDR3 runs 14 residues. The V gene end was trimmed by 5 bases and the J gene end by 3 bases; junction bases not matched to a gene: 3. Germline V gene data show CDR1 as SGHTA and CDR2 as FQGTGA. Here the CDR3 DNA reads TGTGCCAGCAGCACAGGGGACCACACCGGGGAGCTGTTTTTT. It translates to CASSTGDHTGELFF.

This chain uses TRBV6-5 with TRBJ1-2, with TRBD1 matching 9 bases. The CDR3 spans 16 residues. Trimming cost V 4 bases and J 2 bases; bases outside gene matches: 8. Germline CDR1 MNHEY, CDR2 SVGAGI. The chain's CDR3 is CASSFTGTGKNYGYTF. The CDR3 DNA sequence: TGTGCCAGCAGTTTCACCGGGACAGGGAAGAACTATGGCTACACCTTC.

The chain recombines TRBV5-1 with TRBJ2-1, with 9 bases identical to TRBD2. The CDR3 covers 18 residues. V shed 4 bases, J shed 2 bases, and the junction held 13 bases outside the gene matches. Germline loops: CDR1 SGHRS, CDR2 YFSETQ. CDR3 residues: CASSPYWVAGGTYNEQFF. The CDR3 bases are TGCGCCAGCAGCCCATATTGGGTCGCGGGAGGGACCTACAATGAGCAGTTCTTC.

The chain employs TRBV19 and TRBJ1-3; D is unclear. Germline values: CDR1 LNHDA, CDR2 SQIVND (reference sequence). The CDR3 spans 14 residues. V was clipped by 6 bases and J by 2 bases, with 11 bases between them. CDR3 protein: CASRPPAAGNTIYF. The CDR3 DNA sequence: TGTGCCAGTAGACCCCCAGCGGCTGGAAACACCATATATTTT.